This TCR beta chain was profiled in a study of early T cells in non-severe SARS-CoV-2 infection. With V trimmed by 6 bases and J by 9 bases, 15 bases remained unmatched. The CDR3 sequence is 16 residues long. Germline loops: CDR1 MNHNS, CDR2 SASEGT. MiXCR, applied by TCRdb to the 5' RACE reads, yields one record per CDR3 protein. The sample lists 45,000 to 75,000 distinct CDR3 sequences; approximately 12% were seen once. The sample holds a few counts of this clonotype. The sequence was obtained from an adult who was a healthcare worker with PCR-confirmed SARS-CoV-2 infection or an uninfected control (not recorded which). The sequenced material came from whole blood. The V and J genes are TRBV6-1 and TRBJ2-1; TRBD1 agrees at 9 bases. The DNA for the CDR3 is TGTGCCAGCAGGGCGGGACAGGGTAGCAGAACTGGTGAGCAGTTCTTC. This codes for CASRAGQGSRTGEQFF.